This entry concerns a single TCR beta chain. The sample is drawn from a study of cytomegalovirus exposure and HLA in healthy donors. It was with 60 Vbeta and 13 Jbeta primers that the PCR ran. Assay: immunoSEQ multiplex PCR; the TCRdb copy retains only in-frame clones and omits some. Here the sample table reports approximately 210,000 clones. The ends were cut back, 3 bases at V and 2 bases at J, with 9 bases in the middle. Per germline, CDR1 SGHTA and CDR2 FQGNSA. This CDR3 has 14 residues. This sequence was found in a woman younger than 45 in good health and CMV-seropositive. What was sequenced was PBMCs. The J gene is TRBJ2-3, the V gene TRBV7-2; the D gene is possibly TRBD2 (5 bases). CDR3 residues: CASSLTGFTDTQYF. CDR3 DNA sequence: TGTGCCAGCAGCTTGACGGGGTTCACAGATACGCAGTATTTT.